These 31 T cell receptor beta chains were sequenced from one sample in a study of blood T cell repertoires in COVID-19. The table came from immunoSEQ multiplex PCR; TCRdb's copy has only in-frame clones and leaves some out. The data hold around 120,000 clones, with roughly 80% observed a single time. The material sequenced was peripheral blood. The source of these receptors is a man in his forties or fifties with acute or convalescent COVID-19.

This chain joins TRBV6-5 and TRBJ1-1, with a tentative D call TRBD1 (6 bases). This CDR3 has 14 amino acids. The V and J ends lost 6 bases and 0 bases respectively, with 11 bases between them. Per germline, CDR1 MNHEY and CDR2 SVGAGI. In nucleotides, the CDR3 is TGTGCCAGCAGAGCCGGGACAATGAACACTGAAGCTTTCTTT. Protein product: CASRAGTMNTEAFF.

The V and J genes are TRBV19 and TRBJ1-1; 7 nucleotides match TRBD1. Germline loops: CDR1 LNHDA, CDR2 SQIVND (reference sequence). This CDR3 is 14 amino acids long. The junction had 14 bases not matched to a gene; V was cut back by 6 bases and J by 10 bases. The CDR3 sequence is CASSTTGTAYGAFF. DNA of the CDR3: TGTGCCAGTAGCACCACCGGGACAGCTTACGGAGCTTTCTTT.

The chain couples TRBV9 to TRBJ2-7; D might be TRBD1 (6 bases). Germline V gene lookup returns CDR1 SGDLS and CDR2 YYNGEE. The CDR3 has 12 amino acids. V dropped 5 bases and J dropped 6 bases, with 12 bases sitting between them. The CDR3 region is CASSPQGREQYF. DNA of the CDR3: TGTGCCAGCAGTCCACAGGGTCGCGAGCAGTACTTC.

This chain links TRBV3-1 (or the pseudogene TRBV3-2) with TRBJ2-5; D is unresolved. Germline CDR1 and CDR2: LGHDT and YNNKEL (reference sequence). V was trimmed by 0 bases and J by 1 base, leaving 6 bases between them. The CDR3 runs to 14 residues. This CDR3 is CASSQEAVQETQYF. The DNA of the CDR3 is TGTGCCAGCAGCCAAGAGGCAGTCCAAGAGACCCAGTACTTC.

The chain is built from TRBV24-1 and TRBJ1-1; 7 nucleotides line up with TRBD1. Trimming cost V 3 bases and J 9 bases; bases outside gene matches: 6. Germline CDR1 and CDR2: KGHDR and SFDVKD. This CDR3 comprises 13 residues. The CDR3 sequence: CATSDPGTDKAFF. CDR3 nucleotides: TGTGCCACCAGTGATCCAGGGACAGATAAAGCTTTCTTT.

About this clone itself: One end of the junction varies from germline; a read error may be responsible. The V call is TRBV7-3, the J call TRBJ2-2; TRBD1 matches at 7 bases. The CDR3 is 16 residues long. Germline V gene lookup returns CDR1 SGHTA and CDR2 FQGTGA. The chain's CDR3 is CASSLTGTANTGELFF. CDR3 bases: TGTGCCAGCAGCCTAACCGGGACAGCGAACACCGGGGAGCTGTTTTTT.

A note on this clone: This same CDR3 is encoded by further DNA sequences in the sample. This chain links TRBV27 with TRBJ2-1; D is uncertain. Looked up from germline, CDR1 is MNHEY and CDR2 is SMNVEV (reference sequence). The CDR3 sequence is 14 residues long. The V and J ends lost 4 bases and 0 bases respectively, with 7 bases between them. The CDR3 reads CASSSLSSYNEQFF. CDR3 sequence (DNA): TGTGCCAGCAGTTCTTTGAGCTCCTACAATGAGCAGTTCTTC.

The chain has TRBV28 and TRBJ1-5; perhaps TRBD1 as D (6 bases). The CDR3 totals 15 residues. V was shortened by 3 bases and J by 3 bases, with 12 bases between the two germline ends. Germline assignment: CDR1 MDHEN and CDR2 SYDVKM. The CDR3 bases are TGTGCCAGCAGTTTTGCGGGGGGCTTCAATCAGCCCCAGCATTTT. Its translation is CASSFAGGFNQPQHF.

The rearrangement links TRBV19 to TRBJ1-5, with 9 bases lining up with TRBD1. This CDR3 is built from 14 residues. J lost 2 bases, V lost 10 bases, and 6 bases had no gene match. Germline V gene data show CDR1 as LNHDA and CDR2 as SQIVND (reference sequence). The CDR3 loop is CATSTGGGNQPQHF. CDR3 bases: TGTGCCACCTCAACAGGGGGCGGCAATCAGCCCCAGCATTTT.

J is TRBJ2-1 and V is TRBV5-1, with TRBD2 matching 7 bases. This CDR3 contains 15 residues. V was clipped by 0 bases and J by 7 bases; unmatched bases: 7. Germline CDR1 SGHRS, CDR2 YFSETQ. The CDR3 spells CASSLVTGGINEQFF. The DNA of the CDR3 is TGCGCCAGCAGCTTGGTAACGGGAGGTATAAATGAGCAGTTCTTC.

The gene calls are TRBV2 and TRBJ2-2; possible D gene TRBD2, 7 bases. V lost 3 bases and J 5 bases, leaving 13 bases between the germline ends. The CDR3 sequence is 15 residues long. Germline V gene data show CDR1 as SNHLY and CDR2 as FYNNEI. The DNA for the CDR3 is TGTGCCAGCAGTGACGGGGGGCCTTTGACCGGGGAGCTGTTTTTT. It codes for CASSDGGPLTGELFF.

The J gene is TRBJ2-7, the V gene TRBV28, with 7 positions matching TRBD1. This CDR3 contains 13 residues. Trimming took 7 bases from V and 4 from J; bases not matched to a gene: 7. Per the germline V gene, CDR1 is MDHEN and CDR2 is SYDVKM. CDR3 region: CASKGTVEYEQYF. CDR3 nucleotide sequence: TGTGCCAGCAAGGGGACAGTCGAATACGAGCAGTACTTC.

The chain combines TRBV9 with TRBJ2-7; 11 bases agree with TRBD1. The length of the CDR3 is 15 residues. Germline V gives CDR1 SGDLS, CDR2 YYNGEE. Unmatched junction bases numbered 2, after V lost 3 bases and J lost 0 bases. The CDR3 nucleotides are TGTGCCAGCAGCGGAGGGACAGGGGGCTCCTACGAGCAGTACTTC. Translation gives CASSGGTGGSYEQYF.

This clone has more than one count but fewer than ten. The chain is built from TRBV19 and TRBJ2-2, with 8 bases aligning to TRBD1. J lost 6 bases, V lost 6 bases, and 9 bases had no gene match. The CDR3 extends over 15 amino acids. Germline lookup yields CDR1 LNHDA and CDR2 SQIVND (reference sequence). The chain's CDR3 is CASSSDRAVAGELFF. The CDR3 nucleotides read TGTGCCAGTAGCTCGGACAGGGCGGTCGCCGGGGAGCTGTTTTTT.

The V call is TRBV5-6, the J call TRBJ2-1; D remains ambiguous. The CDR3 runs 14 residues. From germline, CDR1 is SGHDT and CDR2 YYEEEE. Trimming cost V 0 bases and J 3 bases, with 7 bases left between them. In nucleotides, the CDR3 is TGTGCCAGCAGCTTGGGACTGGACTACAATGAGCAGTTCTTC. Its translation is CASSLGLDYNEQFF.

The gene calls are TRBV7-3 and TRBJ2-7, with 8 bases lining up with TRBD1. CDR3 length: 15 residues. Germline V CDR1 and CDR2: SGHTA, FQGTGA. The ends lost 1 base at V and 1 base at J; junction bases unmatched: 3. The CDR3 loop is CASSLSGDRSYEQYF. CDR3 nucleotides: TGTGCCAGCAGCTTAAGTGGGGACAGGTCCTACGAGCAGTACTTC.

The chain combines TRBV6-4 with TRBJ2-1, with TRBD1 matching 7 bases. The germline V gene encodes CDR1 MRHNA and CDR2 SNTAGT. This CDR3 spans 13 amino acids. J gave up 15 bases and V 0 bases, and 8 bases lay outside the gene matches. Here the CDR3 DNA reads TGTGCCAGCAGTGACTCCCCCCGGGACAGTCTGTTCTTC. Translation gives CASSDSPRDSLFF.

V gene TRBV5-1 combines with J gene TRBJ1-5; D is uncertain. The CDR3 runs 15 residues. From germline, CDR1 is SGHRS and CDR2 YFSETQ. V lost 0 bases and J lost 0, with 7 bases in between. As DNA, the CDR3 is TGCGCCAGCAGCTTGGCCGGACTTAGCAATCAGCCCCAGCATTTT. This sequence encodes CASSLAGLSNQPQHF.

This clone was counted once. The chain combines TRBV7-3 with TRBJ1-6, with a tentative D call TRBD1 (5 bases). Germline V gene lookup returns CDR1 SGHTA and CDR2 FQGTGA. CDR3 length: 15 amino acids. Trimming pared 5 bases from V and 8 bases from J, leaving 16 bases between. In DNA, the CDR3 is TGTGCCAGCAGCGCCCACGCAGGGTTTGATTCACCCCTCCACTTT. Its protein product is CASSAHAGFDSPLHF.

This clone has more than one count but fewer than ten. CDR3 in DNA: TGTGCCAGCCGGACCCGGACAGGGCGGCACACCGGGGAGCTGTTTTTT. It yields the protein CASRTRTGRHTGELFF. The chain couples TRBV3-1 (or the pseudogene TRBV3-2) to TRBJ2-2; 8 positions agree with TRBD1. The CDR3 spans 16 residues. Losses at the gene ends were 8 bases for V and 3 bases for J; bases not matched to a gene: 11. Germline V gene data show CDR1 as LGHDT and CDR2 as YNNKEL (reference sequence).

The chain is built from TRBV7-2 and TRBJ1-1; unclear D gene. The CDR3 has 15 residues. CDR1 SGHTA and CDR2 FQGNSA come from the germline V gene. Trimming pared 5 bases from V and 4 bases from J, leaving 17 bases between. The CDR3 here is CASSPSGLGSTEAFF. The CDR3, as DNA: TGTGCCAGCAGCCCCTCGGGCTTGGGGAGCACTGAAGCTTTCTTT.

The chain is built from TRBV5-1 and TRBJ2-3; maybe TRBD2 (6 bases). Germline V gene sequence: CDR1 SGHRS, CDR2 YFSETQ. Deletions cut 6 bases from V and 5 bases from J, with 16 bases between. The length of the CDR3 is 14 residues. CDR3 nucleotide sequence: TGCGCCAGCAAAAACGGGAGTAGGATAGATACGCAGTATTTT. Its translation is CASKNGSRIDTQYF.

This clone was detected a few times. The gene calls are TRBV7-8 and TRBJ1-6, with 10 bases lining up with TRBD1. V shed 5 bases and J 10 bases; nucleotides not matched to a gene: 5. CDR1 is SGHVS and CDR2 is FQNEAQ in the germline V gene. The CDR3 loop spans 14 amino acids. CDR3 region: CASSRDRGPSPLHF. The CDR3 DNA sequence: TGTGCCAGCAGCCGGGACAGGGGACCCTCACCCCTCCACTTT.

The chain carries TRBV7-9 and TRBJ2-2; possibly TRBD2 for D (6 bases). Trimming pared 7 bases from V and 3 bases from J, leaving 18 bases between. The CDR3 is 16 residues long. Germline lookup yields CDR1 SEHNR and CDR2 FQNEAQ (reference sequence). This CDR3 reads CASIHPISGYTGELFF. CDR3 nucleotides: TGTGCCAGCATCCATCCCATTAGCGGATACACCGGGGAGCTGTTTTTT.

The V and J genes are TRBV5-1 and TRBJ1-5; TRBD1 matches 9 bases. The CDR3 is 15 amino acids. The germline V gene has CDR1 SGHRS and CDR2 YFSETQ. The V gene end was trimmed by 4 bases and the J gene end by 5 bases; junction bases not matched to a gene: 7. The CDR3 sequence is CASSDGTGIDQPQHF. In DNA, the CDR3 is TGCGCCAGCAGCGACGGGACAGGGATCGATCAGCCCCAGCATTTT. The full variable domain, with the rest looked up from reference TRBV5-1 and TRBJ1-5, is KAGVTQTPRYLIKTRGQQVTLSCSPISGHRSVSWYQQTPGQGLQFLFEYFSETQRNKGNFPGRFSGRQFSNSRSEMNVSTLELGDSALYLCASSDGTGIDQPQHFGDGTRLSIL.

The J gene is TRBJ2-2, the V gene TRBV6-1; 11 nucleotides line up with TRBD1. Germline V lookup: CDR1 MNHNS, CDR2 SASEGT. This CDR3 spans 14 amino acids. After removal of 5 bases from V and 5 bases from J, the junction contained 1 base not matched to a gene. CDR3 in amino acids: CASSWDRGTGELFF. CDR3 DNA sequence: TGTGCCAGCAGTTGGGACAGGGGGACCGGGGAGCTGTTTTTT.

The V call is TRBV2, the J call TRBJ2-2; a possible D gene is TRBD1 (6 bases). The CDR3 has 14 amino acids. V was shortened by 6 bases and J by 0 bases, with 8 bases between the two germline ends. Germline V lookup: CDR1 SNHLY, CDR2 FYNNEI. Here the CDR3 DNA reads TGTGCCAGCAGCGAGGGGGCGAACACCGGGGAGCTGTTTTTT. It specifies CASSEGANTGELFF.

The rearrangement joins TRBV2 to TRBJ2-3; perhaps TRBD2 as D (5 bases). V shed 2 bases and J shed 0 bases, with 12 bases lying between them. The CDR3 is 16 amino acids. The germline V gene encodes CDR1 SNHLY and CDR2 FYNNEI. Written as DNA, the CDR3 is TGTGCCAGCAGTGAATTACTCTGGACTAGCACAGATACGCAGTATTTT. It yields the protein CASSELLWTSTDTQYF.

The chain recombines TRBV29-1 with TRBJ1-2; the match to TRBD1 covers 9 bases. The CDR3 consists of 14 residues. Germline V gene data show CDR1 as SQVTM and CDR2 as ANQGSEA. With V trimmed by 6 bases and J by 7 bases, 12 bases remained unmatched. The CDR3 DNA follows: TGCAGCGTCGATGACAGGGGGGGAAGTAGTGGCTACACCTTC. As protein: CSVDDRGGSSGYTF. Variable domain in full (rest from reference TRBV29-1 and TRBJ1-2): SAVISQKPSRDICQRGTSLTIQCQVDSQVTMMFWYRQQPGQSLTLIATANQGSEATYESGFVIDKFPISRPNLTFSTLTVSNMSPEDSSIYLCSVDDRGGSSGYTFGSGTRLTVV.

This chain links TRBV7-9 with TRBJ1-2; TRBD1 matches 9 bases. The CDR3 has 19 amino acids. Trimming at V came to 3 bases and at J to 0 bases, leaving 14 bases not matched to a gene. From germline, CDR1 is SEHNR and CDR2 FQNEAQ (reference sequence). CDR3 nucleotide sequence: TGTGCCAGCAGCTTCCCGGGACAGGGATCATCTTTAACTAACTATGGCTACACCTTC. Translation gives CASSFPGQGSSLTNYGYTF.

The rearrangement joins TRBV18 to TRBJ2-1, with TRBD2 matching 9 bases. Germline lookup yields CDR1 KGHSH and CDR2 LQKENI. The ends lost 6 bases at V and 9 bases at J; junction bases unmatched: 6. The CDR3 is 13 amino acids. CDR3 sequence (DNA): TGTGCCAGCTCGCTAGCGACTAGCGGTGAGCAGTTCTTC. Protein sequence: CASSLATSGEQFF. The full variable domain, its missing parts supplied by reference TRBV18 and TRBJ2-1, is NAGVMQNPRHLVRRRGQEARLRCSPMKGHSHVYWYRQLPEEGLKFMVYLQKENIIDESGMPKERFSAEFPKEGPSILRIQQVVRGDSAAYFCASSLATSGEQFFGPGTRLTVL.